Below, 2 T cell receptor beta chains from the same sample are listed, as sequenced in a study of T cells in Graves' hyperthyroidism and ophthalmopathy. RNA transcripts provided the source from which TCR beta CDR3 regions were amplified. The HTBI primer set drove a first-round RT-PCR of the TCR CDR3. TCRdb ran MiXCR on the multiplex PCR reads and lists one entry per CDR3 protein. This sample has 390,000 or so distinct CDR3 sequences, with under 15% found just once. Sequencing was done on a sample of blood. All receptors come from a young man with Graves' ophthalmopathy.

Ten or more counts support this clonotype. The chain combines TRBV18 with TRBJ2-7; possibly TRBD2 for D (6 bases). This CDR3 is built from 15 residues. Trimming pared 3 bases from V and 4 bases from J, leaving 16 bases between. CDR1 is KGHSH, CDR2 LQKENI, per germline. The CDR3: CASSPFAERVYEQYF. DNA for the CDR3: TGTGCCAGCTCACCCTTTGCGGAGCGGGTGTACGAGCAGTACTTC.

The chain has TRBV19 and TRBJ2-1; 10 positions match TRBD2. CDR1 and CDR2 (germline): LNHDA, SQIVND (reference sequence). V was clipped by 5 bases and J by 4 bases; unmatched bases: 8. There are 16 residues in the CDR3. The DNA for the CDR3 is TGTGCCAGTAGTGTCCAAGCGGGAGGGACTTACAATGAGCAGTTCTTC. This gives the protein CASSVQAGGTYNEQFF.